The sequence of this T cell receptor (beta chain) was determined in a study of blood T cell repertoires in COVID-19 (TCRdb year 2020). About the investigation overall: The collaborator samples originated in the United States, Italy and Spain and spanned the acute and convalescent phases of COVID-19. The sample metadata nearly always contained a de-identified subject ID, COVID-19 status, age in years and sex. The prospective study material was composed of cDNA or gDNA derived from T cells, B-cell-depleted T cells, or PBMCs. HLA class I and class II types, where available, came from metadata supplied by the sample provider rather than from assay-based typing. The repertoires were made available in a free public database intended to serve as a resource for research on the immune response to SARS-CoV-2. The samples were drawn from two sources: the first 160 participants of the ongoing ImmuneRACE study, and over 1,000 subjects contributed by 6 global collaborators. The dataset comprised deeply sampled blood TCRbeta repertoires from subjects exposed to, actively infected with, or recovered from COVID-19. Results and caveats for the whole study, not just this receptor: How much clinical and demographic metadata was included differed by source and by participant, and the metadata was provided uncurated.

The CDR3 holds 15 amino acids from the cysteine to the phenylalanine. Only the CDR3 part of the read is kept: 45 bases, read in frame from the first base. For CDR1 and CDR2, the germline V gene lists SNHLY and FYNNEI. Trimming takes 8 bases off V and 4 bases off J; junction bases not matched to a gene: 10. The immunoSEQ Assay, a bias-controlled multiplex PCR, was used to amplify TCRbeta CDR3 regions from genomic DNA. The study's own analysis went as follows. The number of nucleated cells in each sample was estimated from the amplification of reference gene primers within the assay. Sequence reads were collapsed and filtered to measure the absolute abundance of every unique TCRbeta CDR3 rearrangement. For each sample, productive Simpson clonality was calculated as the square root of Simpson's diversity index across productive rearrangements. TCRdb holds this immuneACCESS table with in-frame rearrangements only. Some clones are missing; in checked studies, unresolved V genes explain under half, and the rest has no known cause. The DNA gave D and trimming, while V, J and clone size come from that table. The sample has about 120,000 clones on record, approximately 70% of them singletons. 7.6% of the sample is in the top ten clones.

Points on this clone: Its recognized antigen is unknown. Base-call qualities are not available, and no considerably larger clone is one nucleotide away.

Each collaborating institution followed its own protocols to collect whole blood in K2EDTA tubes. For TCRbeta analysis, collaborators shipped samples in one of three forms: frozen whole blood, isolated PBMCs, or DNA extracted from either of those sample types. The clonotype comes from a woman aged 55-69 years with acute or convalescent COVID-19. Source material: peripheral blood. This receptor chain uses TRBV2 and TRBJ1-4; 7 middle bases align to TRBD1. CDR3 reads: CASSVPAGGNEKLFF. The DNA reads TGTGCCAGCTCCGTACCTGCAGGGGGTAATGAAAAACTGTTTTTT.